The 8 T cell receptor beta chains below were found in one sample sequenced in a study of CD8 T cells in ankylosing spondylitis. TCRdb ran MiXCR on the 5' RACE reads and lists one entry per CDR3 protein. This table has 40,000 or so distinct CDR3 sequences, less than 4% appearing once. Sequencing was done on a sample of blood, either unsorted or a sorted T cell fraction (not recorded which). The receptors stem from a male donor with ankylosing spondylitis or in good health (not recorded which).

This clonotype was seen ten or more times. This chain uses TRBV9 with TRBJ1-1; D uncertain. The CDR3 spans 13 residues. Germline loops: CDR1 SGDLS, CDR2 YYNGEE. V was shortened by 4 bases and J by 5 bases, with 12 bases between the two germline ends. The CDR3 DNA sequence: TGTGCCAGCAGCCCCAGTGTGGGGACTGAAGCTTTCTTT. Protein: CASSPSVGTEAFF.

This clonotype was picked up many times. This chain links TRBV9 with TRBJ1-4, with D possibly matching TRBD1 (5 bases). Germline V gene data show CDR1 as SGDLS and CDR2 as YYNGEE. V lost 1 base, J lost 5 bases, and 9 bases lay in between. This CDR3 region has 14 residues. CDR3 nucleotides: TGTGCCAGCAGCGTATCGCAGGGAAATGAAAAACTGTTTTTT. Its translation: CASSVSQGNEKLFF.

This clonotype appeared many times. The chain is built from TRBV9 and TRBJ2-3, with 9 bases identical to TRBD2. Germline V gives CDR1 SGDLS, CDR2 YYNGEE. CDR3 length: 16 amino acids. The junction had 6 bases not matched to a gene; V was cut back by 4 bases and J by 0 bases. The DNA of the CDR3 is TGTGCCAGCAGCTTCGCGACTAGCGGCAGCACAGATACGCAGTATTTT. Translating it yields CASSFATSGSTDTQYF.

The V gene is TRBV9, the J gene TRBJ2-1; 10 nucleotides match TRBD2. V shed 2 bases and J 5 bases; nucleotides not matched to a gene: 7. The CDR3 is 16 residues long. Germline V gives CDR1 SGDLS, CDR2 YYNGEE. The CDR3 DNA reads TGTGCCAGCAGCGTTTCGCCTAGCGGGGGTCACAATGAGCAGTTCTTC. This encodes CASSVSPSGGHNEQFF. Full variable domain (rest looked up from reference TRBV9 and TRBJ2-1): DSGVTQTPKHLITATGQRVTLRCSPRSGDLSVYWYQQSLDQGLQFLIQYYNGEERAKGNILERFSAQQFPDLHSELNLSSLELGDSALYFCASSVSPSGGHNEQFFGPGTRLTVL.

This clonotype was picked up many times. J is TRBJ2-3 and V is TRBV9; 8 bases map to TRBD2. Germline loops: CDR1 SGDLS, CDR2 YYNGEE. J lost 0 bases, V lost 5 bases, and 5 bases had no gene match. The CDR3 runs 15 residues. The CDR3 spells CASRRLASSTDTQYF. CDR3 bases: TGTGCCAGCAGGCGACTAGCGTCGAGCACAGATACGCAGTATTTT.

This clonotype was recorded many times. This chain connects TRBV9 to TRBJ1-2; D remains ambiguous. V was pared by 3 bases and J by 2 bases, with 8 bases between. The CDR3 runs to 13 residues. In germline, CDR1 is SGDLS, CDR2 YYNGEE. CDR3 in DNA: TGTGCCAGCAGCGCCGGCGGGAACTATGGCTACACCTTC. Translated, it gives CASSAGGNYGYTF. Full variable domain (missing parts from reference TRBV9 and TRBJ1-2): DSGVTQTPKHLITATGQRVTLRCSPRSGDLSVYWYQQSLDQGLQFLIQYYNGEERAKGNILERFSAQQFPDLHSELNLSSLELGDSALYFCASSAGGNYGYTFGSGTRLTVV.

Many counts were recorded for this clonotype. The chain has TRBV9 and TRBJ2-1; 9 bases fit TRBD2. The CDR3 consists of 19 residues. Per germline, CDR1 SGDLS and CDR2 YYNGEE. The V gene end was trimmed by 0 bases and the J gene end by 3 bases; junction bases not matched to a gene: 13. Written as DNA, the CDR3 is TGTGCCAGCAGCGTAGACCCTGGGGGCGGGGGGGGTGGCTACAATGAGCAGTTCTTC. Translating gives CASSVDPGGGGGGYNEQFF.

This clonotype was counted ten times or more. This sequence joins TRBV9 and TRBJ1-6; D remains ambiguous. V lost 0 bases to trimming and J lost 0 bases, with 4 bases between them. Germline V gene lookup returns CDR1 SGDLS and CDR2 YYNGEE. The CDR3 length is 15 residues. CDR3 nucleotides: TGTGCCAGCAGCGTAGATAGCTCCTATAATTCACCCCTCCACTTT. Its protein product is CASSVDSSYNSPLHF.